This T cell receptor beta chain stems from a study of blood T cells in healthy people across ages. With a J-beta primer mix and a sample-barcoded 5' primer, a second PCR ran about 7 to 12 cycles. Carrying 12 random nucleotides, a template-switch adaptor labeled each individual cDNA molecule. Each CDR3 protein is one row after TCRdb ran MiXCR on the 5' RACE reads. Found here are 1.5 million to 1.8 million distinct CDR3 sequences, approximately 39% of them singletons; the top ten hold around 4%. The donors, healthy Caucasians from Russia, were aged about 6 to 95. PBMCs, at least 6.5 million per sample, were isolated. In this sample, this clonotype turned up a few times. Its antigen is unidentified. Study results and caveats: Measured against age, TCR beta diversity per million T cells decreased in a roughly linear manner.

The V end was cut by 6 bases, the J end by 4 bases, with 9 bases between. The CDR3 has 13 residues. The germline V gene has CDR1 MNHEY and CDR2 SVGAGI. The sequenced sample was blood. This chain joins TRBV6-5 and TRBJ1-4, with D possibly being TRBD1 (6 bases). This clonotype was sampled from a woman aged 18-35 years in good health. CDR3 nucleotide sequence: TGTGCCAGCAGCAGGACAGTTAATGAAAAACTGTTTTTT. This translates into CASSRTVNEKLFF.